This T cell receptor beta chain was sequenced for a study of blood T cell repertoires in COVID-19. TCRdb's copy holds only in-frame clones and misses some; the assay was immunoSEQ multiplex PCR. Of more than 100,000 clones in the sample, about 90% are singletons; the top ten hold 2.5% to 3.5%. The CDR3 is 10 residues long. Germline CDR1 and CDR2: SGHRS and YFSETQ. Trimming left V 6 bases short and J 4 bases short, with 4 bases between. The genes are TRBV5-1 and TRBJ1-2; D is unresolved. The sequenced sample consisted of peripheral blood. This sequence was found in a man in his fifties in a cohort sampled during active COVID-19. The CDR3 DNA sequence: TGCGCCAGCACCCGCTATGGCTACACCTTC. The encoded protein is CASTRYGYTF.